This paragraph covers one TCR beta chain sequence. Its cognate antigen is unknown. Measured with immunoSEQ multiplex PCR; TCRdb has only the in-frame clones, and not every one. The data contain more than 100,000 clones, around four fifths of them singletons. This entry belongs to a study of T cell clones after liver transplantation. Study conclusions and caveats: In two subjects, few donor cells limited the measurable donor-reactive repertoire.

V was clipped by 3 bases and J by 8 bases, with 16 bases between them. CDR3 length: 14 amino acids. Germline CDR1 and CDR2: MNHEY and SMNVEV (reference sequence). The specimen comprised CD4+ T cells from blood, sampled about 50 months after liver transplant. This TCR was recovered from a human patient who received a liver transplant. A subset of T cells may come from the graft donor. The rearrangement uses TRBV27 and TRBJ1-2; possible D gene TRBD1, 5 bases. CDR3 DNA: TGTGCCAGCAGTTTCCGAAGCGCGAGGGGAGGCTACACCTTC. This translates into CASSFRSARGGYTF.